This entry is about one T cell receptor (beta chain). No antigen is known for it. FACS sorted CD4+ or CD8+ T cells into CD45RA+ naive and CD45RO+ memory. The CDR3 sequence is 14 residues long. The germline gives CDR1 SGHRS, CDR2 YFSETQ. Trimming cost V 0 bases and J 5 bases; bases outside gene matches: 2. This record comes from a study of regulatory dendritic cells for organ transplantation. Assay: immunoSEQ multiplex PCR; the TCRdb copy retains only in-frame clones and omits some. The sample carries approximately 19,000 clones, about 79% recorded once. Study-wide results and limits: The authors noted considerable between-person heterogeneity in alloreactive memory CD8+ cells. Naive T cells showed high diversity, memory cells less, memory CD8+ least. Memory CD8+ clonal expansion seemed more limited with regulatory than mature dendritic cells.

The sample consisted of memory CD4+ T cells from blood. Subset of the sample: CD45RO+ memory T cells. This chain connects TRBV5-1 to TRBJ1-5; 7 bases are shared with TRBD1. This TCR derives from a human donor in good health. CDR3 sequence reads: CASSLGQGDQPQHF. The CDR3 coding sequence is TGCGCCAGCAGCTTGGGACAGGGTGATCAGCCCCAGCATTTT.